The 30 T cell receptor beta chains in this list originate from one sample, sequenced in a study of tumor and adjacent non-tumor tissue in lung cancer. The library came from three nested PCR rounds adapted from ARM-PCR protocols. One entry per CDR3 protein, called by TCRdb with MiXCR from the multiplex PCR reads. The sample comprises 100,000 or so distinct CDR3 sequences, approximately 65% of which are singletons, and approximately 18% rests with the top ten. RNA was extracted from bulk tissue without any cell sorting. This non-tumor lung sample came from over 3 cm beyond the tumor edge. Sequenced: distant non-tumor lung tissue. These receptors originate from a man aged 25-45 years with non-small cell lung cancer.

The genes are TRBV11-1 and TRBJ2-5, with D possibly matching TRBD1 (6 bases). The CDR3 has 15 amino acids. Trimming removed 5 bases from V and 5 bases from J, with 18 bases in between. The germline V gene encodes CDR1 SGHAT and CDR2 FQDESV (reference sequence). Here the CDR3 reads CASSPDSGVGETQYF. The CDR3 coding sequence is TGTGCCAGCAGCCCCGACTCAGGGGTAGGCGAGACCCAGTACTTC. The variable domain in full, completed from reference TRBV11-1 and TRBJ2-5, reads EAEVAQSPRYKITEKSQAVAFWCDPISGHATLYWYRQILGQGPELLVQFQDESVVDDSQLPKDRFSAERLKGVDSTLKIQPAELGDSAMYLCASSPDSGVGETQYFGPGTRLLVL.

On this clonotype: At one of its ends the junction is not consistent with the germline gene, which may arise from a read error. The chain links TRBV6-1 to TRBJ1-1; a possible D gene is TRBD1 (5 bases). The CDR3 extends over 13 amino acids. Germline V lookup: CDR1 MNHNS, CDR2 SASEGT. The CDR3 sequence is CASCETENTEAFF. As DNA, the CDR3 is TGTGCCAGCTGTGAGACAGAGAACACTGAGGCTTTCTTT.

In regard to this clonotype: One base away lies a much larger clone, so this may be a sequencing read error. Without the conserved terminal phenylalanine or tryptophan, this CDR3 likely stems from a read error. This chain joins TRBV20-1 and TRBJ2-5; D might be TRBD2 (5 bases). V was shortened by 3 bases and J by 9 bases, with 8 bases between the two germline ends. CDR1 is DFQATT, CDR2 SNEGSKA, per germline (reference sequence). The CDR3 sequence is 10 residues long. CDR3 coding DNA: TGCAGTGCTAGTCTGGAGGCCCAGTACTAC. This codes for CSASLEAQYY.

This clonotype was observed a few times. This chain links TRBV7-9 with TRBJ2-1, with D unresolved. Trimming took off 5 bases at V and 8 bases at J, with 7 bases between the two ends. There are 11 residues in the CDR3. The germline CDR1 and CDR2 sequences are SEHNR and FQNEAQ (reference sequence). CDR3 sequence (DNA): TGTGCCAGCAGCGCTTCACATGAGCAGTTCTTC. This sequence encodes CASSASHEQFF.

The V gene is TRBV11-2, the J gene TRBJ1-6, with unresolved D. Trimming removed 7 bases from V and 0 bases from J, with 7 bases in between. The CDR3 covers 14 residues. Germline loops: CDR1 SGHAT, CDR2 FQNNGV. Here the CDR3 DNA reads TGTGCCAGCATGCGGAGCTCCTATAATTCACCCCTCCACTTT. Translated, it gives CASMRSSYNSPLHF.

Points on this clonotype: One junction end does not reproduce the germline sequence, and a read error may be involved. This chain uses TRBV10-2 with TRBJ1-1, with D tentatively TRBD1 (5 bases). Germline assignment: CDR1 WSHSY and CDR2 SAAADI. CDR3 length: 15 residues. This chain's CDR3 is CASKDSGLRNTGAFF. In DNA, the CDR3 is TGCGCCAGTAAGGACTCGGGACTCCGGAACACTGGAGCTTTCTTT.

This clonotype appeared a few times. This may be a read error, as it is one base from a much larger clone. The rearrangement joins TRBV6-1 to TRBJ2-1; TRBD2 agrees at 11 bases. This CDR3 has 15 amino acids. The germline CDR1 and CDR2 sequences are MNHNS and SASEGT. The CDR3 DNA reads as TGTGCCAGCGCATCCGGGACTAGCGGATACAATGAGCAGCTCTTC. Its protein is CASASGTSGYNEQLF.

A note on this clonotype: The conserved final phenylalanine or tryptophan is absent from the CDR3, which likely points to a read error. The chain couples TRBV12-3 or TRBV12-4 to TRBJ2-1; D gene uncertain. The CDR3 totals 12 residues. Trimming left V 6 bases short and J 7 bases short, with 10 bases between. CDR3 protein: CASSRHPNEQFL. The CDR3 DNA reads as TGTGCCAGCAGCCGACACCCTAATGAGCAGTTCCTC.

This sequence joins TRBV5-6 and TRBJ1-2, with D possibly being TRBD1 (6 bases). Germline values: CDR1 SGHDT, CDR2 YYEEEE. Deletions cut 6 bases from V and 9 bases from J, with 18 bases between. This CDR3 has 13 amino acids. The CDR3 protein is CASTKDRFTCYTF. CDR3 bases: TGTGCCAGCACCAAAGACAGGTTTACTTGCTACACCTTC.

This clonotype appeared a few times. The V and J genes are TRBV20-1 and TRBJ2-7; the D gene could be TRBD1 or TRBD2 (6 bases each). Per germline, CDR1 DFQATT and CDR2 SNEGSKA (reference sequence). The CDR3 runs 11 residues. Trimming pared 6 bases from V and 4 bases from J, leaving 10 bases between. The CDR3 reads CSARGGYEQYF. CDR3 in DNA: TGCAGTGCCCGAGGGGGGTACGAGCAGTACTTC.

Note on this clonotype: This CDR3 is missing its conserved last phenylalanine or tryptophan, likely due to a read error. The CDR3: CVSSLGRDSGNTIYV. The CDR3 DNA follows: TGTGTCAGCAGCTTAGGTCGGGACTCTGGAAACACCATATATGTT. The chain links TRBV11-3 to TRBJ1-3; no clear D. This CDR3 contains 15 residues. Per the germline V gene, CDR1 is SGHNT and CDR2 is YENEEA.

As concerns this clonotype: This sequence may be a read error, since a much larger clone differs from it by one base. The chain combines TRBV5-1 with TRBJ2-1; no firm D call. V lost 6 bases and J lost 7, with 17 bases in between. CDR1 and CDR2 (germline): SGHRS, YFSETQ. This CDR3 spans 14 amino acids. The CDR3, as DNA: TGCGCCAGCACCCAAGGCGCGATCCAAAATGAGCAGTTCTTC. Translating it yields CASTQGAIQNEQFF.

The CDR3 sequence: CASSLVPGRSEETQYF. CDR3 coding DNA: TGTGCCAGCAGCTTAGTCCCGGGGAGATCCGAAGAGACCCAGTACTTC. The chain employs TRBV5-6 and TRBJ2-5; perhaps TRBD2 as D (5 bases). CDR1 and CDR2 (germline): SGHDT, YYEEEE. The ends were cut back, 2 bases at V and 3 bases at J, with 17 bases in the middle. The CDR3 has 16 amino acids.

The V and J genes are TRBV4-2 and TRBJ2-3, with a weak D call TRBD2 (5 bases). The V end lost 3 bases, the J end lost 5 bases, and 9 bases lay between the germline ends. The CDR3 contains 13 residues. Germline CDR1 reads LGHNA; CDR2 reads YNFKEQ. This CDR3 is CASSHVAGDTQYF. As DNA, the CDR3 is TGTGCCAGCAGCCATGTCGCGGGAGATACGCAGTATTTT.

Ten or more counts support this clonotype. The chain is built from TRBV6-6 and TRBJ1-1; 7 nucleotides align to TRBD1. Per germline, CDR1 MNHNY and CDR2 SVGAGI (reference sequence). Trimming took 2 bases from V and 7 from J; bases not matched to a gene: 7. CDR3 length equals 14 residues. The CDR3 region has the DNA TGTGCCAGCAGTTACCCTTCAGGGGGAGTTGAAGCTTTCTTT. Protein sequence: CASSYPSGGVEAFF.

Of note for this clonotype: Since the CDR3 does not end with the conserved phenylalanine or tryptophan, this likely comes from a read error. The chain combines TRBV11-2 with TRBJ2-7; TRBD2 agrees at 9 bases. V was clipped by 2 bases and J by 9 bases; unmatched bases: 17. The length of the CDR3 is 17 residues. Germline lookup yields CDR1 SGHAT and CDR2 FQNNGV. The CDR3 region is CASSLKGSGSTAAGQYL. The CDR3 DNA is TGTGCCAGCAGCTTAAAGGGTAGCGGGAGTACTGCCGCGGGGCAGTACTTA.

V is TRBV11-1 and J is TRBJ2-4; D ambiguous. The CDR3 has 15 residues. Germline CDR1 and CDR2: SGHAT and FQDESV (reference sequence). Trimming removed 2 bases at V and 0 bases at J, with 8 bases between. Here the CDR3 DNA reads TGTGCCAGCAGCTTAACAGCTCTAGCCAAAAACATTCAGTACTTC. Translation: CASSLTALAKNIQYF.

The chain couples TRBV7-2 to TRBJ2-6; 10 bases fit TRBD1. V was clipped by 1 base and J by 3 bases; unmatched bases: 6. The CDR3 loop spans 18 amino acids. Germline CDR1 SGHTA, CDR2 FQGNSA. This CDR3 is CASSLGQGALIGANVLTF. For the CDR3, the DNA is TGTGCCAGCAGCTTAGGACAGGGGGCCCTTATTGGGGCCAACGTCCTGACTTTC.

On this clonotype: Just one base apart from a much larger clone, this may be a read error. The J gene is TRBJ1-1, the V gene TRBV28, with D uncertain. The CDR3 sequence is 13 residues long. V shed 3 bases and J shed 1 base, with 6 bases lying between them. Germline CDR1 is MDHEN and CDR2 is SYDVKM. The CDR3 sequence: CASSFPKNTEAFF. The DNA of the CDR3 is TGTGCCAGCAGTTTCCCCAAGAACACTGAAGCTTTCTTT.

This clonotype was seen more than once but under ten times. V usage is TRBV5-6 and J usage is TRBJ2-1; D call uncertain. V dropped 7 bases and J dropped 7 bases, with 15 bases sitting between them. Germline CDR1 and CDR2: SGHDT and YYEEEE. The CDR3 spans 13 residues. The CDR3 DNA reads as TGTGCCAGCGGCCTGTGGATCGGGAATGAGCAGTTCTTC. This codes for CASGLWIGNEQFF.

The chain recombines TRBV11-2 with TRBJ2-7, with D unclear. This CDR3 comprises 15 residues. CDR1 is SGHAT, CDR2 FQNNGV, per germline. Trimming pared 5 bases from V and 5 bases from J, leaving 19 bases between. The CDR3 sequence: CASSPGPESGNEQYF. The DNA for the CDR3 is TGTGCCAGCAGCCCAGGACCCGAATCAGGAAACGAGCAGTACTTC.

This clonotype was counted a few times. A read error may be the cause here, since a much bigger clone is one base away. Since the CDR3 does not end with the conserved phenylalanine or tryptophan, this likely comes from a read error. The limits of the CDR3 on the DNA are not certain, so only TCRdb's listed CDR3 is given. This chain joins TRBV4-2 and TRBJ2-4; the listed D gene, TRBD1, was not tested against the DNA. The CDR3 spans 13 residues, counting both ends. Germline V gene data show CDR1 as LGHNA and CDR2 as YNFKEQ. CDR3 residues: CASSLSPGTVLYI.

Note on this clonotype: A read error is possible here, since a much larger clone lies one base away. V is TRBV5-4 and J is TRBJ1-4, with a possible D match to TRBD1 (6 bases). Trimming took 0 bases from V and 7 from J, leaving 13 bases between them. Germline CDR1 reads SGHNT; CDR2 reads YYREEE (reference sequence). The length of the CDR3 is 15 residues. CDR3 DNA sequence: TGTGCCAGCAGCTTGGCAGGGGCCGAAAGTGAAAAACTGTTTTTT. Translation gives CASSLAGAESEKLFF.

For this clonotype: Relative to the germline gene, one junction end is altered; a read error may explain this. The chain combines TRBV13 with TRBJ2-7; 8 nucleotides agree with TRBD2. CDR3 length: 14 amino acids. The germline gives CDR1 PRHDT, CDR2 FYEKMQ (reference sequence). CDR3 sequence (DNA): TGTGCCGGCAGTCCCCGGGAGGGCAGTGTTGAACAGTACTTC. This sequence encodes CAGSPREGSVEQYF.

This clonotype showed up many times. This chain joins TRBV20-1 and TRBJ1-5, with TRBD1 matching 7 bases. This CDR3 is built from 16 residues. The germline CDR1 and CDR2 sequences are DFQATT and SNEGSKA (reference sequence). V trimming: 0 bases; J trimming: 5 bases; junction bases outside the gene matches: 10. The CDR3 DNA sequence: TGCAGTGCTAGAGATCTCCGGAGACAGGGTGATCAGCCCCAGCATTTT. This encodes CSARDLRRQGDQPQHF.

Comment on this clonotype: The CDR3 ends on some other residue instead of the conserved phenylalanine or tryptophan, so this is likely a read error. This chain links TRBV11-2 with TRBJ2-7; no clear D. CDR3 size: 14 residues. Germline V gives CDR1 SGHAT, CDR2 FQNNGV. V dropped 1 base and J dropped 6 bases, with 13 bases sitting between them. The CDR3 coding sequence is TGTGCCAGCAGCTTAGGCGATGCGGTTTCCGAGCAGTACATC. It yields the protein CASSLGDAVSEQYI.

Worth noting for this clonotype: The junction departs from the called germline gene at one end, perhaps through a read error. V and J are TRBV11-2 and TRBJ2-3; a weak D match, TRBD1 (6 bases). The CDR3 loop spans 15 amino acids. Germline V CDR1 and CDR2: SGHAT, FQNNGV. For the CDR3, the DNA is TGTGCCTGCAGCTTTCTTTCACAGGGTGGAGATACCCAGTATTTT. Translated: CACSFLSQGGDTQYF.

As regards this clonotype: A much larger clone differs from this one at a single base, so this may be a read error. The rearrangement links TRBV12-3 or TRBV12-4 to TRBJ2-1; tentative D call: TRBD2 (6 bases). CDR3 length equals 14 residues. CDR3 region: CANSFLSGRREQFF. In DNA form, the CDR3 reads TGTGCCAACAGTTTTTTGTCAGGGAGGCGTGAGCAGTTCTTC.

The chain uses TRBV5-1 and TRBJ1-1; D perhaps matches TRBD1 (6 bases). Per germline, CDR1 SGHRS and CDR2 YFSETQ. CDR3 length: 15 amino acids. V shed 8 bases and J shed 4 bases, with 21 bases lying between them. CDR3 residues: CASADFGGRGTEAFF. The CDR3 nucleotides are TGCGCCAGTGCCGACTTCGGGGGGCGCGGCACTGAAGCTTTCTTT. Filled out from reference TRBV5-1 and TRBJ1-1, the complete variable domain reads KAGVTQTPRYLIKTRGQQVTLSCSPISGHRSVSWYQQTPGQGLQFLFEYFSETQRNKGNFPGRFSGRQFSNSRSEMNVSTLELGDSALYLCASADFGGRGTEAFFGQGTRLTVV.

To note about this clonotype: The junction departs from germline at one end; a sequencing error may be responsible. V usage is TRBV20-1 and J usage is TRBJ2-6; 11 bases align to TRBD2. The CDR3 sequence is 17 residues long. The germline gives CDR1 DFQATT, CDR2 SNEGSKA (reference sequence). The CDR3 DNA sequence: TGCAGTGCTAGCACTAGCGGGAGAGGCTCTGGGACCAACGTCATGACTTTC. This translates into CSASTSGRGSGTNVMTF.